This is a list of T cell receptor beta chains from one sample in a study of T cell responses to AZD1222 COVID-19 vaccine. Measured with immunoSEQ multiplex PCR; TCRdb has only the in-frame clones, and not every one. Among 95,000 or so clones, approximately 90% were seen once, and the ten largest hold roughly 8%. The sample here was peripheral blood, taken 28 days after the second AZD1222 dose. These receptor sequences come from an adult who received the AZD1222 COVID-19 vaccine. Each CDR3 is given with its conserved first and last residue. A D gene is named only where the DNA matches it firmly. Expanded clones get a size class; other rows say once, few or many, or leave the size out.

cdr3_aa: CASGSGGKTQYF; cdr3_nt: TGTGCCAGCGGCTCAGGGGGGAAGACCCAGTACTTC; d_call: NA; clone_size: NA; v_call: TRBV6-8; j_call: TRBJ2-5
cdr3_aa: CASSVRVKRETQYF; cdr3_nt: TGTGCCAGCAGCGTCAGGGTGAAGCGAGAGACCCAGTACTTC; d_call: NA; clone_size: NA; v_call: TRBV28; j_call: TRBJ2-5
cdr3_aa: CASSLSAGSLAYEQYF; cdr3_nt: TGTGCCAGCAGTTTATCTGCGGGATCCCTGGCCTACGAGCAGTACTTC; d_call: NA; clone_size: NA; v_call: TRBV27; j_call: TRBJ2-7
cdr3_aa: CAVGDFTEAFF; cdr3_nt: TGTGCCGTAGGGGATTTTACTGAAGCTTTCTTT; d_call: NA; clone_size: NA; v_call: TRBV28; j_call: TRBJ1-1
cdr3_aa: CASSPSPGRGGTQYF; cdr3_nt: TGTGCCAGCAGCCCTTCGCCGGGGAGGGGGGGGACCCAGTACTTC; d_call: NA; clone_size: NA; v_call: TRBV7-3; j_call: TRBJ2-5
cdr3_aa: CASSVLGLFYEQYF; cdr3_nt: TGTGCCAGCAGCGTTCTGGGGCTTTTCTACGAGCAGTACTTC; d_call: NA; clone_size: NA; v_call: TRBV5-5; j_call: TRBJ2-7
cdr3_aa: CASRGLNYGYTF; cdr3_nt: TGTGCCAGCAGGGGGCTCAACTATGGCTACACCTTC; d_call: NA; clone_size: NA; v_call: TRBV27; j_call: TRBJ1-2
cdr3_aa: CATSDLSNQPQHF; cdr3_nt: TGTGCCACCAGTGATCTTAGCAATCAGCCCCAGCATTTT; d_call: NA; clone_size: NA; v_call: TRBV24-1; j_call: TRBJ1-5
cdr3_aa: CASSLGGVQETQYF; cdr3_nt: TGTGCCAGCAGCTTGGGAGGGGTCCAAGAGACCCAGTACTTC; d_call: TRBD2; clone_size: NA; v_call: TRBV7-9; j_call: TRBJ2-5
cdr3_aa: CASSLGTSGSYEQYF; cdr3_nt: TGTGCCAGCAGCCTAGGGACTAGCGGGAGTTACGAGCAGTACTTC; d_call: TRBD2; clone_size: NA; v_call: TRBV7-9; j_call: TRBJ2-7
cdr3_aa: CASSFNGFYGYTF; cdr3_nt: TGTGCCAGCAGCTTTAACGGGTTCTATGGCTACACCTTC; d_call: NA; clone_size: NA; v_call: TRBV11-2; j_call: TRBJ1-2
cdr3_aa: CASSLTRTSGGYGELFF; cdr3_nt: TGTGCCAGCAGCTTAACTAGGACTAGCGGAGGGTACGGGGAGCTGTTTTTT; d_call: TRBD2; clone_size: NA; v_call: TRBV5-4; j_call: TRBJ2-2
cdr3_aa: CASRRGGRTDTQYF; cdr3_nt: TGTGCCAGCCGCCGGGGGGGGCGGACAGATACGCAGTATTTT; d_call: TRBD2; clone_size: NA; v_call: TRBV6-5; j_call: TRBJ2-3
cdr3_aa: CASSGTGGGNIQYF; cdr3_nt: TGTGCCAGTAGTGGGACAGGAGGGGGAAACATTCAGTACTTC; d_call: TRBD1; clone_size: NA; v_call: TRBV19; j_call: TRBJ2-4
cdr3_aa: CASSLAWTGLMNTEAFF; cdr3_nt: TGTGCCAGCAGCTTAGCTTGGACGGGACTTATGAACACTGAAGCTTTCTTT; d_call: NA; clone_size: NA; v_call: TRBV7-8; j_call: TRBJ1-1
cdr3_aa: CASSLVRNEQFF; cdr3_nt: TGTGCCAGCAGTTTAGTCCGGAATGAGCAGTTCTTC; d_call: NA; clone_size: NA; v_call: TRBV12-3/TRBV12-4; j_call: TRBJ2-1
cdr3_aa: CASSREGAGTSTGDTQYF; cdr3_nt: TGTGCCAGCAGTCGGGAGGGGGCCGGGACAAGTACGGGAGATACGCAGTATTTT; d_call: NA; clone_size: NA; v_call: TRBV9; j_call: TRBJ2-3
cdr3_aa: CAWRGDRGHSPLHF; cdr3_nt: TGTGCCTGGAGAGGGGACAGGGGGCATTCACCCCTCCACTTT; d_call: TRBD1; clone_size: NA; v_call: TRBV30; j_call: TRBJ1-6
cdr3_aa: CASSLELQGSYNEQFF; cdr3_nt: TGCGCCAGCAGCCTAGAGTTGCAGGGTTCCTACAATGAGCAGTTCTTC; d_call: NA; clone_size: NA; v_call: TRBV4-1; j_call: TRBJ2-1
cdr3_aa: CASSPSGINEQFF; cdr3_nt: TGCGCCAGCAGCCCTAGCGGGATCAATGAGCAGTTCTTC; d_call: TRBD2; clone_size: NA; v_call: TRBV5-1; j_call: TRBJ2-1
cdr3_aa: CASSLTNQPQHF; cdr3_nt: TGTGCCAGCAGTTTAACAAATCAGCCCCAGCATTTT; d_call: NA; clone_size: NA; v_call: TRBV12-3/TRBV12-4; j_call: TRBJ1-5
cdr3_aa: CSVVEGLDTQYF; cdr3_nt: TGCAGCGTTGTTGAGGGTTTGGATACGCAGTATTTT; d_call: NA; clone_size: NA; v_call: TRBV29-1; j_call: TRBJ2-3
cdr3_aa: CASSWGARGWDSPLHF; cdr3_nt: TGTGCCAGCAGTTGGGGAGCACGGGGATGGGATTCACCCCTCCACTTT; d_call: NA; clone_size: NA; v_call: TRBV27; j_call: TRBJ1-6
cdr3_aa: CASRITDTQYF; cdr3_nt: TGTGCCAGCAGGATCACAGATACGCAGTATTTT; d_call: NA; clone_size: NA; v_call: TRBV6-9; j_call: TRBJ2-3
cdr3_aa: CASSKRTSTANEQYF; cdr3_nt: TGCGCCAGCAGCAAAAGGACCTCAACTGCCAACGAGCAGTACTTC; d_call: NA; clone_size: NA; v_call: TRBV5-1; j_call: TRBJ2-7
cdr3_aa: CASGLYSTDTQYF; cdr3_nt: TGTGCCAGCGGACTGTACAGCACAGATACGCAGTATTTT; d_call: NA; clone_size: NA; v_call: TRBV5-4; j_call: TRBJ2-3
cdr3_aa: CASRGRGERGEAFF; cdr3_nt: TGTGCCAGCAGGGGGCGAGGGGAACGGGGTGAAGCTTTCTTT; d_call: NA; clone_size: NA; v_call: TRBV27; j_call: TRBJ1-1
cdr3_aa: CATSEGDGHQPQHF; cdr3_nt: TGTGCCACCAGTGAGGGTGACGGGCATCAGCCCCAGCATTTT; d_call: NA; clone_size: NA; v_call: TRBV24-1; j_call: TRBJ1-5
cdr3_aa: CASSTGVNEQYF; cdr3_nt: TGTGCCAGCAGTACGGGAGTCAACGAGCAGTACTTC; d_call: NA; clone_size: NA; v_call: TRBV28; j_call: TRBJ2-7
cdr3_aa: CASSRTSGRYEQYF; cdr3_nt: TGTGCCAGCAGCCGGACTAGCGGGAGGTACGAGCAGTACTTC; d_call: TRBD2; clone_size: NA; v_call: TRBV3-1/TRBV3-2; j_call: TRBJ2-7
cdr3_aa: CASSLDLGEAFF; cdr3_nt: TGTGCCAGCAGTTTAGACCTCGGTGAAGCTTTCTTT; d_call: NA; clone_size: NA; v_call: TRBV28; j_call: TRBJ1-1
cdr3_aa: CASSGTGGPSQPQHF; cdr3_nt: TGTGCCAGTAGTGGGACAGGGGGCCCGTCGCAGCCCCAGCATTTT; d_call: TRBD1; clone_size: NA; v_call: TRBV19; j_call: TRBJ1-5
cdr3_aa: CASSHPPGTGGPGELFF; cdr3_nt: TGTGCCAGCAGCCACCCTCCAGGGACAGGGGGCCCCGGGGAGCTGTTTTTT; d_call: TRBD1; clone_size: NA; v_call: TRBV9; j_call: TRBJ2-2
cdr3_aa: CASSESPSGSAFF; cdr3_nt: TGCGCCAGCAGTGAGTCACCGAGCGGGAGTGCGTTCTTC; d_call: TRBD2; clone_size: NA; v_call: TRBV10-2; j_call: TRBJ2-1
cdr3_aa: CSTGQGLSYNEQFF; cdr3_nt: TGCAGCACCGGACAAGGCCTCTCCTACAATGAGCAGTTCTTC; d_call: NA; clone_size: NA; v_call: TRBV29-1; j_call: TRBJ2-1
cdr3_aa: CAISEPGVSSEQYF; cdr3_nt: TGTGCCATCAGTGAGCCTGGGGTGTCAAGCGAGCAGTACTTC; d_call: NA; clone_size: NA; v_call: TRBV10-3; j_call: TRBJ2-7
cdr3_aa: CASSFDAASSYEQYF; cdr3_nt: TGTGCCAGCAGCTTTGACGCGGCCAGCTCCTACGAGCAGTACTTC; d_call: NA; clone_size: NA; v_call: TRBV7-3; j_call: TRBJ2-7
cdr3_aa: CASSSGALGPQHF; cdr3_nt: TGTGCCAGCAGCTCAGGGGCCCTGGGGCCCCAGCATTTT; d_call: NA; clone_size: NA; v_call: TRBV6-2/TRBV6-3; j_call: TRBJ1-5
cdr3_aa: CASSWSGPEAFF; cdr3_nt: TGTGCCAGCAGTTGGTCGGGACCTGAAGCTTTCTTT; d_call: NA; clone_size: few; v_call: TRBV6-2/TRBV6-3; j_call: TRBJ1-1
cdr3_aa: CATRRTSGTTDTQYF; cdr3_nt: TGTGCCACTAGAAGGACTAGCGGGACCACAGATACGCAGTATTTT; d_call: TRBD2; clone_size: NA; v_call: TRBV19; j_call: TRBJ2-3
cdr3_aa: CSASNWRGPLGASTEAFF; cdr3_nt: TGCAGTGCTAGTAACTGGCGGGGGCCTCTGGGGGCGAGCACTGAAGCTTTCTTT; d_call: NA; clone_size: once; v_call: TRBV20-1; j_call: TRBJ1-1
cdr3_aa: CATSGSGRSGELFF; cdr3_nt: TGTGCCACCAGTGGTAGCGGGAGGTCCGGGGAGCTGTTTTTT; d_call: TRBD2; clone_size: NA; v_call: TRBV24-1; j_call: TRBJ2-2
cdr3_aa: CASSSGKAGQPQHF; cdr3_nt: TGTGCCAGCAGTTCCGGGAAGGCTGGTCAGCCCCAGCATTTT; d_call: NA; clone_size: once; v_call: TRBV6-5; j_call: TRBJ1-5